A single sample is the source of the 10 T cell receptor beta chains below, sequenced in a study of CXCR3-negative and CXCR3-positive naive CD8 T cells. Study observations and caveats: In CXCR3-positive naive cells, the TRB CDR3s were more hydrophobic than in CXCR3-negative naive cells.

UMI-labeled 5' RACE TRB cDNA libraries were prepared from the cells. TCRdb reprocessed the 5' RACE reads, keeping one entry per CDR3 protein, no DNA. This sample's table reports some 53,000 distinct CDR3 sequences. Their specific antigens are unknown. Material for sequencing was naive CXCR3+ CD8+ T cells from blood. Subset: CD45RO-CCR7+CD27+CD95- naive CD8+ T cells expressing CXCR3 (TNR3+). The receptors were gathered from a human donor in good health. Some clones in this sample may be carry-over from other donors' samples.

CDR3 sequence: CASSEISEGGSRNYGYTF. J is TRBJ1-2 and V is TRBV6-1; the D call of TRBD1 rests on TCRdb alone, since no DNA is present to check it. CDR3 length: 18 residues. Germline values: CDR1 MNHNS, CDR2 SASEGT.

The rearrangement uses TRBV10-3 and TRBJ1-1; checking the TCRdb D call of TRBD1 is not possible without DNA. Looked up from germline, CDR1 is ENHRY and CDR2 is SYGVKD. The CDR3 contains 13 residues. CDR3: CAISTTGGTEAFF.

The chain combines TRBV29-1 with TRBJ2-1; TCRdb picks TRBD1, but there is no DNA to check that call. Germline CDR1 reads SQVTM; CDR2 reads ANQGSEA. This CDR3 spans 16 amino acids. The CDR3 is CSVEDIRGFPSNEQFF.

The CDR3 sequence: CASSLDNYGYTF. The rearrangement uses TRBV7-9 and TRBJ1-2. CDR1 SEHNR and CDR2 FQNEAQ come from the germline V gene (reference sequence). There are 12 residues in the CDR3.

The chain combines TRBV29-1 with TRBJ2-7; the TRBD1 assignment by TCRdb is unverifiable without DNA. The CDR3 covers 13 residues. Germline V gives CDR1 SQVTM, CDR2 ANQGSEA. Here the CDR3 reads CSVEYEDRYEQYF.

V and J are TRBV11-2 and TRBJ2-3; TCRdb gives TRBD1 as the D gene, but with no DNA this cannot be confirmed. The germline CDR1 and CDR2 sequences are SGHAT and FQNNGV. There are 14 residues in the CDR3. The CDR3 is CASIGQGLTDTQYF.

The chain combines TRBV9 with TRBJ2-5; the D call from TCRdb, TRBD1, cannot be confirmed without DNA. The CDR3 spans 14 residues. Germline CDR1 and CDR2: SGDLS and YYNGEE. CDR3 in amino acids: CASSAAGAGEAQYF. The entire variable domain, with the rest obtained from reference TRBV9 and TRBJ2-5, is as follows: DSGVTQTPKHLITATGQRVTLRCSPRSGDLSVYWYQQSLDQGLQFLIQYYNGEERAKGNILERFSAQQFPDLHSELNLSSLELGDSALYFCASSAAGAGEAQYFGPGTRLLVL.

V gene TRBV4-2 combines with J gene TRBJ2-7; the TRBD2 assignment by TCRdb is unverifiable without DNA. Germline CDR1 and CDR2: LGHNA and YNFKEQ. There are 16 residues in the CDR3. The CDR3 region is CASSQERTSGFYEQYF.

This sequence joins TRBV5-1 and TRBJ2-7. CDR1 SGHRS and CDR2 YFSETQ come from the germline V gene. The CDR3 is 15 residues long. CDR3: CASSLGAGTPYEQYF.

This rearrangement joins TRBV4-1 to TRBJ2-7. CDR1 MGHRA and CDR2 YSYEKL come from the germline V gene. The CDR3 runs to 15 residues. The CDR3: CASSQDREFSYEQYF.